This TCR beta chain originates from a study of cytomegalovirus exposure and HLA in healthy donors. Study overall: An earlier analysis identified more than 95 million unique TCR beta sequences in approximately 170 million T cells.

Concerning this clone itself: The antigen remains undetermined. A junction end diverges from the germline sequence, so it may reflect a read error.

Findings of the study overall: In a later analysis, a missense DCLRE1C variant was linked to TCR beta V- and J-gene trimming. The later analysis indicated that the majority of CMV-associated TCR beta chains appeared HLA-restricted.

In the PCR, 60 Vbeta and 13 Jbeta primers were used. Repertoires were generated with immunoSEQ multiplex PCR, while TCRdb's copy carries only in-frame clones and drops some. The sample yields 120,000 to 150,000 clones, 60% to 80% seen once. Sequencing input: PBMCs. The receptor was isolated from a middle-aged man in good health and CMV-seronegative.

CDR3 amino acids: CASSRDSLYEQHF. For the CDR3, the DNA is TGTGCCAGCAGTCGGGACAGCCTCTACGAGCAGCACTTC. V and J are TRBV5-4 and TRBJ2-7, with TRBD1 identical over 7 bases. In germline, CDR1 is SGHNT, CDR2 YYREEE (reference sequence). This CDR3 comprises 13 residues.